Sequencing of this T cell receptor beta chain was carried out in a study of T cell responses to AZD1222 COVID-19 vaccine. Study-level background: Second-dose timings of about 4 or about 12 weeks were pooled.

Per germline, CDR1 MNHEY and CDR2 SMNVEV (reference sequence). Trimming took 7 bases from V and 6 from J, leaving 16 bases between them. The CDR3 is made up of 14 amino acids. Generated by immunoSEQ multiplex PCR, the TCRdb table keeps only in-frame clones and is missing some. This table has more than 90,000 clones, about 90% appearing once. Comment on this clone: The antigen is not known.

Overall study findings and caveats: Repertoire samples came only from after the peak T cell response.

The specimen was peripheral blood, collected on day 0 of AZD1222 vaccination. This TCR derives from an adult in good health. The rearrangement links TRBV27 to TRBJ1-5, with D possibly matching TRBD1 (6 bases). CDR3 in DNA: TGTGCCAGCACCTTGGGGCAGGGGACTCAGCCCCAGCATTTT. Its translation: CASTLGQGTQPQHF.